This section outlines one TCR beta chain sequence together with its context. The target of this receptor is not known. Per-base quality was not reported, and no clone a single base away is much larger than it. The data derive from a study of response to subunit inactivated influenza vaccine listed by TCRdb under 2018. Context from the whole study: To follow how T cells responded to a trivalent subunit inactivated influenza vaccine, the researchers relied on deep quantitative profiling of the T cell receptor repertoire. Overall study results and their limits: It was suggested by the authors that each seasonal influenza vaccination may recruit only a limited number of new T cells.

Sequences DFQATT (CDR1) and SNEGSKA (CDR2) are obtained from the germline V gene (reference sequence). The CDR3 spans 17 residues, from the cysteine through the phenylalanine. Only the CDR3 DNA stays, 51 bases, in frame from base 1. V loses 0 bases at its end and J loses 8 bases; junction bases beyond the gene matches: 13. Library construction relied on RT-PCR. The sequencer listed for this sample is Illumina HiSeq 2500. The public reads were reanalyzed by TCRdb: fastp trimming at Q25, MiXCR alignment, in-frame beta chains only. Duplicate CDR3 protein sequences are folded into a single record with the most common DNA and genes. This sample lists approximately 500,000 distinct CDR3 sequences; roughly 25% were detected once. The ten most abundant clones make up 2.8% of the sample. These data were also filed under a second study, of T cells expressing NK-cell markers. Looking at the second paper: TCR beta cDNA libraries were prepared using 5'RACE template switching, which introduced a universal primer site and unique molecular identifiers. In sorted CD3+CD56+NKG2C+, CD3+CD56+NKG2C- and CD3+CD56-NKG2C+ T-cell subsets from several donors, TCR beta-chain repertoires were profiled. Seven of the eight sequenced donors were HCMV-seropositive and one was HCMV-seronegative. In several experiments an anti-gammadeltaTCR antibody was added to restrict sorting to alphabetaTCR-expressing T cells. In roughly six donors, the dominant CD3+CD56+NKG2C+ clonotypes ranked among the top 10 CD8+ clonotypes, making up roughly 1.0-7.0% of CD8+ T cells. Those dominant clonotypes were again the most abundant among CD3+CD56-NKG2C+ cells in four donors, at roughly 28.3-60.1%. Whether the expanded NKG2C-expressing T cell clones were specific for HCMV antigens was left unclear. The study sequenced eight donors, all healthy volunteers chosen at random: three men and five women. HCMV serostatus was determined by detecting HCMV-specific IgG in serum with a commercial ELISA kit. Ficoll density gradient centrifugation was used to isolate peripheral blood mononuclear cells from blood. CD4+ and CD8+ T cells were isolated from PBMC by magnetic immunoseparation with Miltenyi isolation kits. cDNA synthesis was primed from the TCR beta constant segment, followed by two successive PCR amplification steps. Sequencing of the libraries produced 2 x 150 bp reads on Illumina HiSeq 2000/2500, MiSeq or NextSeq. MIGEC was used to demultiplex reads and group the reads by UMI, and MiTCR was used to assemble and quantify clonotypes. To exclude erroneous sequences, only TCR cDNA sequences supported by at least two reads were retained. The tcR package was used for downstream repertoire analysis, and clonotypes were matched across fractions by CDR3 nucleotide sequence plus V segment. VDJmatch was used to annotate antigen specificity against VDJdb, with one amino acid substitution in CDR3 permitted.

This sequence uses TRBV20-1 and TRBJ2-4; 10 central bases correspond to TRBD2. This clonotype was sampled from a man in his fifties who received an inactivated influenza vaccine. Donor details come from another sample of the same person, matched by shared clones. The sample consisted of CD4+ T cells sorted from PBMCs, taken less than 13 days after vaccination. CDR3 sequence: CSARDLLAGGGYDIQYF. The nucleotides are TGCAGTGCTAGAGATCTATTAGCGGGGGGCGGGTATGACATTCAGTACTTC.